This TCR beta chain was identified during a study of blood T cell repertoires in COVID-19. Generated by immunoSEQ multiplex PCR, the TCRdb table keeps only in-frame clones and is missing some. The top ten hold about 5.7% of the sample, which has approximately 120,000 clones, about 82% seen once. This clone was recorded a few times. V was cut by 0 bases and J by 9 bases, with 12 bases left in between. This CDR3 contains 15 residues. CDR1 is MNHEY, CDR2 SVGAGI, per germline. Sequencing input: peripheral blood. This TCR derives from a human donor in a cohort sampled during active COVID-19. The rearrangement links TRBV6-5 to TRBJ1-6; D unclear. The CDR3 reads CASSYSMDRSSPLHF. CDR3 DNA sequence: TGTGCCAGCAGTTACTCGATGGATAGGAGTTCACCCCTCCACTTT.